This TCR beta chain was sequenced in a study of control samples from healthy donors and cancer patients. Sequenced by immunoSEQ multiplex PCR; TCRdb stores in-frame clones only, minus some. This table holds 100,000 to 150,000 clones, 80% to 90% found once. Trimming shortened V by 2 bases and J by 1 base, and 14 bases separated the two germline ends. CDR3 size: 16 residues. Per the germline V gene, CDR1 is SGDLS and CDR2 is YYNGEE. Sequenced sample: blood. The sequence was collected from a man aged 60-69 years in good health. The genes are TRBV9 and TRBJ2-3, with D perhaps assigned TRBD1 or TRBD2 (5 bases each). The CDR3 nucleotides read TGTGCCAGCAGCGTGGGGGATTCCGGGGGCACAGATACGCAGTATTTT. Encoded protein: CASSVGDSGGTDTQYF.